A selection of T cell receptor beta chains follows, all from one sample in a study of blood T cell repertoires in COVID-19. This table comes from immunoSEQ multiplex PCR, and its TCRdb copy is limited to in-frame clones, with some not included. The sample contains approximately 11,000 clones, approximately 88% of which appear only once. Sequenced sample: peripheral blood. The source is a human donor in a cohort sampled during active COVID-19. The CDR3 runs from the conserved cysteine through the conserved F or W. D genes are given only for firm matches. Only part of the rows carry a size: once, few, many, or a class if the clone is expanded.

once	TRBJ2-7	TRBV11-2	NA	TGTGCCAGCAGCTCCTATCTAGGTGAGCAGTACTTC	CASSSYLGEQYF
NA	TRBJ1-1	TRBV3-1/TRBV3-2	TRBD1	TGTGCCAGCAGCCCGATGGACAGGACGAACACTGAAGCTTTCTTT	CASSPMDRTNTEAFF
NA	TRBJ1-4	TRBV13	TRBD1	TGTGCCAGCAGCAAGGACAGGGGACTGGGTGAAAAACTGTTTTTT	CASSKDRGLGEKLFF
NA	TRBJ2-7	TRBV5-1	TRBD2	TGCGCCAGCAGCCCGGCCAGGGGGCCAGGGACTAGCGGGAACTCCTACGAGCAGTACTTC	CASSPARGPGTSGNSYEQYF
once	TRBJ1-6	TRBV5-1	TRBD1	TGCGCCAGCAGCCCCGGACAGGGATTCAATTCACCCCTCCACTTT	CASSPGQGFNSPLHF
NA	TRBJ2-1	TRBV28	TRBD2	TGTGCCAGCAGTCCCGGGACTACTTACAATGAGCAGTTCTTC	CASSPGTTYNEQFF
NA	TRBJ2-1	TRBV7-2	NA	TGTGCCAGCAGCCTCAGACCGGGAGATCTGAATGAGCAGTTCTTC	CASSLRPGDLNEQFF
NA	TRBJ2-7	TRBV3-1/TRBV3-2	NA	TGTGCCAGCAGCCAGGGAGACAGGTTATTTAACTACGAGCAGTACTTC	CASSQGDRLFNYEQYF
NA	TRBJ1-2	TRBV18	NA	TGTGCCAGCTCCAGACCAGGGGTTGACTATGGCTACACCTTC	CASSRPGVDYGYTF
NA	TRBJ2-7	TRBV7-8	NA	TGTGCCAGCAGCGCCACCAGGGGCTCCTACGAGCAGTACTTC	CASSATRGSYEQYF
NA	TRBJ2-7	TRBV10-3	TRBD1	TGTGCCATCAGTGATTTTCAAGGGACAGGAATCCCTGGGGGAGGCGAGCAGTACTTC	CAISDFQGTGIPGGGEQYF
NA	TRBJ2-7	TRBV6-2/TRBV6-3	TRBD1	TGTGCCAGCAGTTCAGGGGGTTCCTACGAGCAGTACTTC	CASSSGGSYEQYF
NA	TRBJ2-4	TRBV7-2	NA	TGTGCCAGCAGCCCCACAGGGTTTACCAAAAACATTCAGTACTTC	CASSPTGFTKNIQYF
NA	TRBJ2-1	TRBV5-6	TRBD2	TGTGCCAGCAGCGGCGGGGCGGGAGGCCTCAATGAGCAGTTCTTC	CASSGGAGGLNEQFF
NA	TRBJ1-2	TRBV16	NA	TGTGCCAGCAGCCAATTGGGCCTGATCTATGGCTACACCTTC	CASSQLGLIYGYTF
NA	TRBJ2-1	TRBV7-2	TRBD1	TGTGCCAGCAGCTTAGACAGGGGTGCCTACAATGAGCAGTTCTTC	CASSLDRGAYNEQFF
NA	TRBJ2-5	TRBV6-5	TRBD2	TGTGCCAGCAGTAGACTAGCGGGAGGGCGGGAGACCCAGTACTTC	CASSRLAGGRETQYF
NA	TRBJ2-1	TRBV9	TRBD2	TGTGCCAGCAGCGCTAGCGGGATAAGATACAATGAGCAGTTCTTC	CASSASGIRYNEQFF
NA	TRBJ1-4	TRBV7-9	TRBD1	TGTGCCAGCAGCTCGGGACAGGATAATGAAAAACTGTTTTTT	CASSSGQDNEKLFF
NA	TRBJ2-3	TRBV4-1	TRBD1	TGCGCCAGCAGCTTCCAACAGGGGGCAACAGATACGCAGTATTTT	CASSFQQGATDTQYF
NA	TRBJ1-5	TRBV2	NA	TGTGCCAGCAGTCGAACAGGGCTTAATCAGCCCCAGCATTTT	CASSRTGLNQPQHF
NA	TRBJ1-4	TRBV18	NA	TGTGCCAGCTCACCACCGAACGAGGTCGAAAAACTGTTTTTT	CASSPPNEVEKLFF
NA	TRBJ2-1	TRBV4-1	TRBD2	TGCGCCAGCGGACTTAGCGGGAGGGCGGGCAATGAGCAGTTCTTC	CASGLSGRAGNEQFF
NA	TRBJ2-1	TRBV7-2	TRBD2	TGTGCCAGCAGCTTAGCGGGAGGGCTTTTCCATGAGCAGTTCTTC	CASSLAGGLFHEQFF
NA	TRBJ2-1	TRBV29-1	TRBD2	TGCAGCGTTCCAGGGGGACTAGCGGGCTACAATGAGCAGTTCTTC	CSVPGGLAGYNEQFF
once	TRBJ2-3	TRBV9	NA	TGTGCCAGCAGCGTAGGTACTTCGGATACGCAGTATTTT	CASSVGTSDTQYF
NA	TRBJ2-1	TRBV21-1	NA	TGTGCCAGTAAGAGCACGGGAGCCGAGCAGTTCTTC	CASKSTGAEQFF
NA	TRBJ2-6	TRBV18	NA	TGTGCCAGCTCACCACCGGGAGCAGGGGATGGGGCCAACGTCCTGACTTTC	CASSPPGAGDGANVLTF